The clone carrying this T cell receptor (beta chain) turned up a few times. The antigen remains unidentified. V was pared by 4 bases and J by 3 bases, with 4 bases of the junction left unmatched. The CDR3 length is 13 residues. Germline CDR1 SGHRS, CDR2 YFSETQ. The sample originates from a study of cytomegalovirus exposure and HLA in healthy donors. Researchers ran the PCR with 60 Vbeta and 13 Jbeta primers. TCRdb's table, derived via immunoSEQ multiplex PCR, lists solely in-frame clones and lacks some. Here the sample spans 100,000 to 150,000 clones, approximately 17% being singletons. Findings and caveats of the study: An apparent linkage of common viral pathogens to several of the most significant clusters emerged in a later analysis. Diagnosis of cytomegalovirus status made by the classifier reportedly showed high specificity and sensitivity.

What was sequenced was PBMCs. The genes are TRBV5-1 and TRBJ2-7, with 7 bases aligning to TRBD2. This TCR derives from a female donor in good health and CMV-seropositive. CDR3 amino acids: CASSLGEGYEQYF. The CDR3 bases are TGCGCCAGCAGCCTCGGGGAGGGCTACGAGCAGTACTTC.